What follows are 2 T cell receptor beta chains derived from one specimen sequenced in a study of Ad26.COV2.S vaccination and SARS-CoV-2 variants. This table comes from immunoSEQ multiplex PCR, and its TCRdb copy is limited to in-frame clones, with some not included. The top ten hold 2.5% to 3.5% of the sample, which has fewer than 300,000 clones, about 89% seen once. This sample's treatment: about 20 received Ad26.COV2.S at low or high dose, single or two shots; roughly 5 received placebo; per-sample allocation not given. Specimens were obtained on day 63 following the first vaccine or placebo injection. The sequenced sample was peripheral blood, obtained in a trial of Ad26.COV2.S vaccine versus placebo. These receptors were obtained from a person between 18 and 59 years old who received the Ad26.COV2.S COVID-19 vaccine or a placebo.

This sequence joins TRBV7-9 and TRBJ1-2; possibly TRBD1 for D (6 bases). Trimming removed 3 bases from V and 4 bases from J, with 9 bases in between. The CDR3 is made up of 13 amino acids. CDR1 is SEHNR, CDR2 FQNEAQ, per germline (reference sequence). Written as DNA, the CDR3 is TGTGCCAGCAGCTTGGACAGTTTCTATGGCTACACCTTC. This translates into CASSLDSFYGYTF.

This rearrangement joins TRBV7-2 to TRBJ2-3; D is ambiguous. V was clipped by 5 bases and J by 3 bases, with 15 bases between them. CDR1 is SGHTA, CDR2 FQGNSA, per germline. CDR3 length: 15 residues. The CDR3 DNA reads as TGTGCCAGCAGCCCTAGAAACCAGGCGACAGATACGCAGTATTTT. Its protein is CASSPRNQATDTQYF.